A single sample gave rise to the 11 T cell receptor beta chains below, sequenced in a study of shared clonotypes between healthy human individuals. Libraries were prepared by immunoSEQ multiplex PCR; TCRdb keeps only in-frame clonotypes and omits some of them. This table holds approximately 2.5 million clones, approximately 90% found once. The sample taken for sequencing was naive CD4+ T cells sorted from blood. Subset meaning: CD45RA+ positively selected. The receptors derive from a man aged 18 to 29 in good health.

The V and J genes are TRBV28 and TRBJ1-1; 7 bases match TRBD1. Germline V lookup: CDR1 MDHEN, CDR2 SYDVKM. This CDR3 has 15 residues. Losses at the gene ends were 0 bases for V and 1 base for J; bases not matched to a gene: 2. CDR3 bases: TGTGCCAGCAGTTTATGGCAGGGGGGGAACACTGAAGCTTTCTTT. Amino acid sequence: CASSLWQGGNTEAFF.

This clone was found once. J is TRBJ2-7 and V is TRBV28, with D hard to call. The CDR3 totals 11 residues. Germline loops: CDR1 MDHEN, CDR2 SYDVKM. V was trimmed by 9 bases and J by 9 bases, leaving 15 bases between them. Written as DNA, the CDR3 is TGTGCCAGAAACAAGGGTGTGGGGCAGTACTTC. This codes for CARNKGVGQYF.

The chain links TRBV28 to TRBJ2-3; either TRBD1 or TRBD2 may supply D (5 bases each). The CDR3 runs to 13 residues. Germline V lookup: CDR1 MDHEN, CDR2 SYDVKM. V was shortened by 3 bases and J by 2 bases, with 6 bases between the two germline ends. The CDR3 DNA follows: TGTGCCAGCAGTTTCGGGGCCACAGATACGCAGTATTTT. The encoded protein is CASSFGATDTQYF.

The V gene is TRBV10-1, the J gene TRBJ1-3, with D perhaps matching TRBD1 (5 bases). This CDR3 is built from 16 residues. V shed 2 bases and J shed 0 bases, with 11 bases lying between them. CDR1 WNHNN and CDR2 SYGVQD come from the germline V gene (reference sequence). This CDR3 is CASSEGTSNSGNTIYF. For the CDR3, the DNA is TGCGCCAGCAGTGAGGGGACGTCAAACTCTGGAAACACCATATATTTT.

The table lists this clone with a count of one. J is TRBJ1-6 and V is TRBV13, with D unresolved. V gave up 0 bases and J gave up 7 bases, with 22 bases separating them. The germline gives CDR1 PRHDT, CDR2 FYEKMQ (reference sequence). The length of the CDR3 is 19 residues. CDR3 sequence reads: CASSLGRNPNVRRNSPLHF. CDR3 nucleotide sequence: TGTGCCAGCAGCTTAGGGAGGAACCCCAATGTCAGGAGGAATTCACCCCTCCACTTT. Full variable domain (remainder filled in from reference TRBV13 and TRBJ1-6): AAGVIQSPRHLIKEKRETATLKCYPIPRHDTVYWYQQGPGQDPQFLISFYEKMQSDKGSIPDRFSAQQFSDYHSELNMSSLELGDSALYFCASSLGRNPNVRRNSPLHFGNGTRLTVT.

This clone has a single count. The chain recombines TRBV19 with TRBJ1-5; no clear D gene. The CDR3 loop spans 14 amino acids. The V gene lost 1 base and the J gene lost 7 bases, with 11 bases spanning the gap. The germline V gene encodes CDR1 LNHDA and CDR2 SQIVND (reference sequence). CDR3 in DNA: TGTGCCAGTAGTATAGGGCTGGTTGGGCAGCCCCAGCATTTT. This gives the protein CASSIGLVGQPQHF.

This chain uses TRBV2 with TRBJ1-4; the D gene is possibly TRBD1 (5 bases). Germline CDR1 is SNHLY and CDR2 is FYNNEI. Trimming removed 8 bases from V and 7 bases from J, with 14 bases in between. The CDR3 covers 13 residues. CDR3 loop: CASQGFVGEKLFF. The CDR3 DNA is TGTGCCAGCCAGGGTTTTGTAGGTGAAAAACTGTTTTTT.

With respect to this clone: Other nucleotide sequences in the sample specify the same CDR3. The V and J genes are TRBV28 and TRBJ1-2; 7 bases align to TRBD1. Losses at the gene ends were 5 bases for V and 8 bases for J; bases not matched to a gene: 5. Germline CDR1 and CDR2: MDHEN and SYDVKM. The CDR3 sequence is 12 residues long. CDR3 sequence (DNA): TGTGCCAGCAGTGTACAGGGGTACGGCTACACCTTC. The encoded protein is CASSVQGYGYTF.

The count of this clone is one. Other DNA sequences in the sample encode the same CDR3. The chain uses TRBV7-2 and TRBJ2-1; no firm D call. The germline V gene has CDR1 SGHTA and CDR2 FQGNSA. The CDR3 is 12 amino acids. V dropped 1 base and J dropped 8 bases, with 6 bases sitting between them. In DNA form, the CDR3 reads TGTGCCAGCAGCTTAGGTGGGTATGAGCAGTTCTTC. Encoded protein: CASSLGGYEQFF. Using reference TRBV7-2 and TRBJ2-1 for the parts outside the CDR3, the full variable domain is GAGVSQSPSNKVTEKGKDVELRCDPISGHTALYWYRQSLGQGLEFLIYFQGNSAPDKSGLPSDRFSAERTGGSVSTLTIQRTQQEDSAVYLCASSLGGYEQFFGPGTRLTVL.

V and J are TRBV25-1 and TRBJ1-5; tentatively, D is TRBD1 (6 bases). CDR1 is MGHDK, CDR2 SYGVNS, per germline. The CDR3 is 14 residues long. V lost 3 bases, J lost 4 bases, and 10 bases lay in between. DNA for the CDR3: TGTGCCAGCAGTGACAGGGGATGGAATCAGCCCCAGCATTTT. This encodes CASSDRGWNQPQHF.

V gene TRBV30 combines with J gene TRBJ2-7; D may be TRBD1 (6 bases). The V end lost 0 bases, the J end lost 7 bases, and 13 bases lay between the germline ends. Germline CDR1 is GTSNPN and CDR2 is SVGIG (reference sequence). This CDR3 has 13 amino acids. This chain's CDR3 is CAWSVGAASEQYF. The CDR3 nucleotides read TGTGCCTGGAGTGTGGGGGCTGCTTCTGAGCAGTACTTC.